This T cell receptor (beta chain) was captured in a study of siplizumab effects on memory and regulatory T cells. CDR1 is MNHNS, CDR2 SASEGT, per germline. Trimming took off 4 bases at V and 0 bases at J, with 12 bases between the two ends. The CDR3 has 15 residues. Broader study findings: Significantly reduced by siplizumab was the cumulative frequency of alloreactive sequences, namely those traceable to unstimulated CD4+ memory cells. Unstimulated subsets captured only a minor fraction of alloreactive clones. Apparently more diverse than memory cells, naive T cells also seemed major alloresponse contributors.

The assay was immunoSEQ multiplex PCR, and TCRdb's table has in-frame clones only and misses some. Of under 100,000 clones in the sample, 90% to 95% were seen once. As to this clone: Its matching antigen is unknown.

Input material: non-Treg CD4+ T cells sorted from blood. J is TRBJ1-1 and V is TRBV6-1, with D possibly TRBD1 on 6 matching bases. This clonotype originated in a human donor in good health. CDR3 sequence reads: CASSVYQGLNTEAFF. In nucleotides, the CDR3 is TGTGCCAGCAGTGTATACCAGGGGTTGAACACTGAAGCTTTCTTT.